This is a list of T cell receptor beta chains from one sample in a study of cytomegalovirus exposure and HLA in healthy donors. Generated by immunoSEQ multiplex PCR, the TCRdb table keeps only in-frame clones and is missing some. The profile covers approximately 110,000 clones, with 15% appearing a single time and 1.9% taken by the ten largest. The sequencing input was PBMCs. These receptors were obtained from a woman younger than 35 in good health and CMV-seronegative. Each CDR3 is given with its conserved first and last residue. D genes are given only for firm matches. Some rows mark clone size as missing; the rest say once, few, many or name a class of expanded clone.

TRBV6-5	few	.	TRBJ1-5	CASREVWVGNQPQHF	TGTGCCAGCAGGGAGGTTTGGGTTGGCAATCAGCCCCAGCATTTT
TRBV7-8	few	TRBD2	TRBJ2-1	CASMVGTRPNIPYNEQFF	TGTGCCAGCATGGTTGGGACTAGGCCCAATATACCCTACAATGAGCAGTTCTTC
TRBV7-3	.	.	TRBJ2-3	CASSPGVGGDTQYF	TGTGCCAGCAGCCCGGGGGTTGGTGGAGATACGCAGTATTTT
TRBV30	few	TRBD1	TRBJ2-5	CAWSGQGIGAQYF	TGTGCCTGGAGCGGACAGGGCATAGGTGCCCAGTACTTC
TRBV10-3	.	TRBD1	TRBJ1-1	CAISERTGAGTKWAFF	TGTGCCATCAGTGAACGGACAGGGGCCGGGACGAAGTGGGCTTTCTTT
TRBV28	.	.	TRBJ1-2	CASSLPYVEGYTF	TGTGCCAGCAGTTTACCATATGTAGAAGGCTACACCTTC
TRBV6-1	.	.	TRBJ2-7	CASSVVWTASYEQYF	TGTGCCAGCAGTGTGGTTTGGACAGCCTCCTACGAGCAGTACTTC
TRBV5-1	few	.	TRBJ2-7	CASSLSLSYEQYF	TGCGCCAGCAGCTTGAGTCTATCCTACGAGCAGTACTTC
TRBV4-2	few	.	TRBJ1-5	CASSQVRPGDQPQHF	TGTGCCAGCAGCCAAGTCCGACCAGGGGACCAGCCCCAGCATTTT
TRBV2	.	TRBD1	TRBJ2-3	CASGRDRGEAQYF	TGTGCCAGCGGCCGGGACAGGGGCGAAGCGCAGTATTTT
TRBV5-4	few	TRBD1	TRBJ2-7	CASSLNRGRYEQYF	TGTGCCAGCAGCTTGAACAGGGGCCGGTACGAGCAGTACTTC
TRBV30	few	.	TRBJ2-2	CAWSSDSNTGELFF	TGTGCCTGGAGCTCGGACAGCAACACCGGGGAGCTGTTTTTT
TRBV15	.	.	TRBJ1-5	CATSRDLIQPQHF	TGTGCCACCAGCAGAGATCTTATTCAGCCCCAGCATTTT
TRBV5-1	few	.	TRBJ2-7	CASSLLVGGSVNEQYF	TGCGCCAGCAGCTTGTTGGTTGGGGGCTCAGTTAACGAGCAGTACTTC
TRBV5-6	few	.	TRBJ2-7	CASSFSGGRAYEQYF	TGTGCCAGCAGCTTTTCTGGCGGGCGAGCCTACGAGCAGTACTTC
TRBV11-2	.	.	TRBJ1-1	CASSLDPGTEAFF	TGTGCCAGCAGCTTAGATCCAGGCACTGAAGCTTTCTTT
TRBV28	.	.	TRBJ1-1	CASEGTEAFF	TGTGCCAGCGAGGGTACTGAAGCTTTCTTT
TRBV18	.	TRBD1	TRBJ1-4	CASSPMDRRSEKLFF	TGTGCCAGCTCACCTATGGACAGGCGTAGTGAAAAACTGTTTTTT
TRBV30	few	.	TRBJ1-2	CAWNPGVGGYTF	TGTGCCTGGAACCCAGGGGTTGGTGGCTACACCTTC
TRBV29-1	.	.	TRBJ2-7	CSVGNRASYEQYF	TGCAGCGTCGGGAATAGAGCCTCCTACGAGCAGTACTTC
TRBV19	few	.	TRBJ1-1	CASSISRVGAEAFF	TGTGCCAGTAGTATAAGCAGGGTCGGCGCTGAAGCTTTCTTT
TRBV5-1	few	TRBD2	TRBJ2-7	CASSLTSGTLLEQYF	TGCGCCAGCAGCTTGACTAGCGGGACCTTGCTCGAGCAGTACTTC
TRBV7-6	.	TRBD2	TRBJ2-7	CASSSQRAGGSSGEQYF	TGTGCCAGCAGCTCCCAACGGGCGGGGGGCTCGTCGGGCGAGCAGTACTTC
TRBV28	.	.	TRBJ2-2	CASMRGELFF	TGTGCCAGCATGAGGGGGGAGCTGTTTTTT
TRBV6-1	few	TRBD1	TRBJ1-2	CASSEYGTGHYGYTF	TGTGCCAGCAGTGAATATGGGACAGGGCACTATGGCTACACCTTC
TRBV11-2	.	.	TRBJ1-6	CASSLGQGMSSPLHF	TGTGCCAGCAGCTTAGGGCAGGGTATGTCTTCACCCCTCCACTTT
TRBV9	few	TRBD1	TRBJ1-2	CASSSQGARNYGYTF	TGTGCCAGCAGCTCACAGGGGGCGAGAAACTATGGCTACACCTTC
TRBV5-1	few	.	TRBJ2-3	CASSPLQGTSTDTQYF	TGCGCCAGCAGCCCGCTCCAGGGTACTAGCACAGATACGCAGTATTTT
TRBV28	.	TRBD2	TRBJ2-2	CASSLRTSPTGELFF	TGTGCCAGCAGTTTAAGGACTAGCCCGACCGGGGAGCTGTTTTTT
TRBV7-3	.	.	TRBJ2-5	CASSPGYQETQYF	TGTGCCAGCAGCCCCGGGTACCAAGAGACCCAGTACTTC
TRBV28	few	.	TRBJ1-2	CAGDNGYGYTF	TGTGCCGGGGACAATGGGTATGGCTACACCTTC
TRBV28	few	.	TRBJ1-2	CASSLLGEANYGYTF	TGTGCCAGCAGTTTACTGGGAGAGGCTAACTATGGCTACACCTTC
TRBV5-5	.	.	TRBJ1-6	CASSFHPGGNSPLHF	TGTGCCAGCAGCTTCCACCCAGGTGGTAATTCACCCCTCCACTTT
TRBV4-1	.	.	TRBJ1-2	CASSQGPGPYVGYTF	TGCGCCAGCAGCCAAGGGCCAGGCCCCTACGTGGGCTACACCTTC
TRBV7-9	few	.	TRBJ2-1	CASSLDLQGSNEQFF	TGTGCCAGCAGCCTGGATTTACAGGGCTCCAATGAGCAGTTCTTC
TRBV25-1	.	.	TRBJ1-2	CASSPQIGQGWYGYTF	TGTGCCAGCAGTCCCCAAATCGGGCAGGGGTGGTATGGCTACACCTTC
TRBV7-2	.	TRBD2	TRBJ2-7	CASSPGTSARYEQYF	TGTGCCAGCAGTCCCGGGACTAGCGCCCGCTACGAGCAGTACTTC
TRBV29-1	few	TRBD1	TRBJ2-7	CSAGQGFSYEQYF	TGCAGCGCTGGACAGGGCTTCTCCTACGAGCAGTACTTC
TRBV28	few	.	TRBJ1-1	CASSPLQGHITEAFF	TGTGCCAGCAGCCCGCTCCAGGGACACATCACTGAAGCTTTCTTT
TRBV6-5	few	.	TRBJ1-2	CASQAGYGYTF	TGTGCCAGCCAAGCCGGCTATGGCTACACCTTC
TRBV7-3	few	TRBD1	TRBJ2-7	CASSPNRGPYEQYF	TGTGCCAGCAGCCCAAACAGGGGCCCCTACGAGCAGTACTTC
TRBV28	.	.	TRBJ1-5	CASTGGDGRSNQPQHF	TGTGCCAGCACGGGCGGGGACGGAAGATCCAATCAGCCCCAGCATTTT
TRBV2	few	.	TRBJ2-5	CATMADSHGDKWETQYF	TGTGCCACGATGGCGGACAGCCATGGGGACAAGTGGGAGACCCAGTACTTC
TRBV6-4	medium-sized	.	TRBJ2-3	CASSDGQSSTDTQYF	TGTGCCAGCAGTGACGGACAGTCAAGCACAGATACGCAGTATTTT
TRBV6-1	.	TRBD1	TRBJ1-2	CASSERETGIDGYTF	TGTGCCAGCAGTGAACGTGAGACAGGGATCGATGGCTACACCTTC
TRBV6-5	.	TRBD1	TRBJ2-7	CASSTGTGLYEQYF	TGTGCCAGCAGTACCGGGACAGGGCTCTACGAGCAGTACTTC
TRBV5-4	few	TRBD1	TRBJ2-5	CASSAGTGGQETQYF	TGTGCCAGCAGCGCTGGGACAGGGGGGCAAGAGACCCAGTACTTC
TRBV9	few	TRBD1	TRBJ2-7	CASSAGQGIYEQYF	TGTGCCAGCAGCGCAGGACAGGGGATCTACGAGCAGTACTTC
TRBV18	few	.	TRBJ1-1	CASSPSSGEAFF	TGTGCCAGCTCACCAAGCTCCGGTGAAGCTTTCTTT
TRBV7-9	few	.	TRBJ2-1	CASVGASSSEQFF	TGTGCCAGTGTGGGGGCTTCCTCCTCTGAGCAGTTCTTC
TRBV30	.	.	TRBJ2-5	CAWRGGPETQYF	TGTGCCTGGAGGGGGGGGCCGGAGACCCAGTACTTC